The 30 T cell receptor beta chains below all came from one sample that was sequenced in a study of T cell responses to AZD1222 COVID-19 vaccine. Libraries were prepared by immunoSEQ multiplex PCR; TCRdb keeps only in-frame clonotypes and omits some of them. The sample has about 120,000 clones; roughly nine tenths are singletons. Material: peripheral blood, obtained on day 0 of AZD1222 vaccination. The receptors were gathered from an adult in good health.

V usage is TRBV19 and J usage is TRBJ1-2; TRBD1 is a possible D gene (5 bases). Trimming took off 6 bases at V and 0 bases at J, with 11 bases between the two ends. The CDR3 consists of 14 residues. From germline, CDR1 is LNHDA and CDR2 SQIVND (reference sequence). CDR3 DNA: TGTGCCAGTAGCTACAGGTTCGCTAACTATGGCTACACCTTC. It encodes CASSYRFANYGYTF.

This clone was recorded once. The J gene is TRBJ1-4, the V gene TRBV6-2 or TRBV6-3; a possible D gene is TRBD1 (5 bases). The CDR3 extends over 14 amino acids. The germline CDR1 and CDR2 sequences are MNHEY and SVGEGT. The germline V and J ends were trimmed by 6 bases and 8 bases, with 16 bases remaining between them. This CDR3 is CASSAGTWSEKLFF. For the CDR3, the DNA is TGTGCCAGCAGCGCCGGGACGTGGTCCGAAAAACTGTTTTTT.

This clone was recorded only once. The CDR3 DNA is TGTGCCAGCAGCTTAGAGAGGGTAGAGGGCTACACCTTC. Its translation: CASSLERVEGYTF. The chain couples TRBV7-2 to TRBJ1-2, with D uncertain. CDR1 and CDR2 (germline): SGHTA, FQGNSA. The V and J ends lost 1 base and 8 bases respectively, with 11 bases between them. The CDR3 is made up of 13 amino acids.

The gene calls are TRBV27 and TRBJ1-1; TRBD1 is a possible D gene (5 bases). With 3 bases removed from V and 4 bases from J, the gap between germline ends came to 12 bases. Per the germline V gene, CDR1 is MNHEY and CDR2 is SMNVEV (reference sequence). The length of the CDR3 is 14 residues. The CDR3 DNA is TGTGCCAGCAGTTTTTGGGGGGATGGCACTGAAGCTTTCTTT. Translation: CASSFWGDGTEAFF.

CDR3 residues: CASSLGGNYGYTF. In DNA form, the CDR3 reads TGTGCCAGCTCACTTGGAGGGAACTATGGCTACACCTTC. The chain combines TRBV18 with TRBJ1-2; no clear D gene. CDR3 length: 13 residues. CDR1 KGHSH and CDR2 LQKENI come from the germline V gene. Trimming left V 4 bases short and J 2 bases short, with 8 bases between.

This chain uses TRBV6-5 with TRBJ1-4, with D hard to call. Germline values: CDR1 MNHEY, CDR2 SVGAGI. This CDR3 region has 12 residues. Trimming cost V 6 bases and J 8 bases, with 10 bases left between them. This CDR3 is CASSIPGEKLFF. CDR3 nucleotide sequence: TGTGCCAGCAGCATACCCGGGGAAAAACTGTTTTTT.

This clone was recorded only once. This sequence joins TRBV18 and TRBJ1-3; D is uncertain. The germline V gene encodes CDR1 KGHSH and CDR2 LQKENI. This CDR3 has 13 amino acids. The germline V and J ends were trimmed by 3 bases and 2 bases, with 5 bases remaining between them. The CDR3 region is CASSPEAGNTIYF. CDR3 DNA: TGTGCCAGCTCACCCGAAGCTGGAAACACCATATATTTT.

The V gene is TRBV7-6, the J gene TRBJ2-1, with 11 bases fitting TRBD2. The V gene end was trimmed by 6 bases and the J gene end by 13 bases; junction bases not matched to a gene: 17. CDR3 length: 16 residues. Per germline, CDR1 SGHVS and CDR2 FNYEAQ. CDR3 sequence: CASSSRGRTSGSFQFF. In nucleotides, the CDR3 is TGTGCCAGCAGTTCCAGGGGGCGGACTAGCGGGTCTTTTCAGTTCTTC.

The CDR3 DNA is TGTGCCTGGAGTGGCCCGGGGATATTTAATTCACCCCTCCACTTT. Protein product: CAWSGPGIFNSPLHF. This chain uses TRBV30 with TRBJ1-6; no definite D call. CDR3 length equals 15 residues. Germline CDR1 and CDR2: GTSNPN and SVGIG (reference sequence). The V end lost 1 base, the J end lost 6 bases, and 13 bases lay between the germline ends.

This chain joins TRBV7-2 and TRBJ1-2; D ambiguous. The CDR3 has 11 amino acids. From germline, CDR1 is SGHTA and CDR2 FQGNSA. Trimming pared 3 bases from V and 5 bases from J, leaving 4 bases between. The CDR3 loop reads CASSFGYGYTF. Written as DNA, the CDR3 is TGTGCCAGCAGCTTCGGATATGGCTACACCTTC. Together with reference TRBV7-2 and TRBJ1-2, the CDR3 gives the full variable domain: GAGVSQSPSNKVTEKGKDVELRCDPISGHTALYWYRQSLGQGLEFLIYFQGNSAPDKSGLPSDRFSAERTGGSVSTLTIQRTQQEDSAVYLCASSFGYGYTFGSGTRLTVV.

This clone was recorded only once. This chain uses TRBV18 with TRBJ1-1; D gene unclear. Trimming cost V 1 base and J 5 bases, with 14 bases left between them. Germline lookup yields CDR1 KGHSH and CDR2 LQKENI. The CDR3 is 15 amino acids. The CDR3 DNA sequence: TGTGCCAGCTCACCACGAGTCCAGATAAGAACTGAAGCTTTCTTT. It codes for CASSPRVQIRTEAFF.

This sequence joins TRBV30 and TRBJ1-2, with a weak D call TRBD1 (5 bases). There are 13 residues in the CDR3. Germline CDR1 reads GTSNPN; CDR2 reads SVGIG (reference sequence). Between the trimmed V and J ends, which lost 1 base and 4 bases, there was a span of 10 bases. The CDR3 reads CAWSGGTSYGYTF. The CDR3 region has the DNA TGTGCCTGGAGTGGTGGGACCTCCTATGGCTACACCTTC. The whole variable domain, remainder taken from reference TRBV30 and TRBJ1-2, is SQTIHQWPATLVQPVGSPLSLECTVEGTSNPNLYWYRQAAGRGLQLLFYSVGIGQISSEVPQNLSASRPQDRQFILSSKKLLLSDSGFYLCAWSGGTSYGYTFGSGTRLTVV.

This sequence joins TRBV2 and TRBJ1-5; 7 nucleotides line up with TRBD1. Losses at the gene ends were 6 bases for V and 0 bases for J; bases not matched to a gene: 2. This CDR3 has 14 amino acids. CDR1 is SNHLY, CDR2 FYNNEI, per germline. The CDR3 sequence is CASRWDSSNQPQHF. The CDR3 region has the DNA TGTGCCAGCAGGTGGGACAGTAGCAATCAGCCCCAGCATTTT.

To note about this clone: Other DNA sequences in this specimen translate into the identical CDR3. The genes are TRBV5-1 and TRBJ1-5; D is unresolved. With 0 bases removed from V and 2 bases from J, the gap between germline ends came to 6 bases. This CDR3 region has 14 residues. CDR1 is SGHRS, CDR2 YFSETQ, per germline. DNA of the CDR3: TGCGCCAGCAGCTTGGGGGATGGCAATCAGCCCCAGCATTTT. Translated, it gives CASSLGDGNQPQHF.

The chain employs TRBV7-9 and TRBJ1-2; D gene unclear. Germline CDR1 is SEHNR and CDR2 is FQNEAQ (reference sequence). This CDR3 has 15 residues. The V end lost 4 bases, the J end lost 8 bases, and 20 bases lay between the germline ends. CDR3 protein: CASSSLTPGLEGYTF. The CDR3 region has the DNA TGTGCCAGCAGCTCCCTCACCCCGGGTTTAGAGGGCTACACCTTC.

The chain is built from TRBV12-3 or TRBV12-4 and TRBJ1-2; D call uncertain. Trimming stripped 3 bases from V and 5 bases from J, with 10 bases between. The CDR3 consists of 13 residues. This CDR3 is CASSLNWGYGYTF. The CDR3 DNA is TGTGCCAGCAGTTTGAACTGGGGATATGGCTACACCTTC.

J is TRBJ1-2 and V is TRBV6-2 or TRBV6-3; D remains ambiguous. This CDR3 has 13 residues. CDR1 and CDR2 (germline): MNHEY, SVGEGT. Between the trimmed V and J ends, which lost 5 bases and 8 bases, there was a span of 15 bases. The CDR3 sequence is CASSDRTSTGYTF. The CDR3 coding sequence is TGTGCCAGCAGTGATCGGACCTCTACAGGCTACACCTTC.

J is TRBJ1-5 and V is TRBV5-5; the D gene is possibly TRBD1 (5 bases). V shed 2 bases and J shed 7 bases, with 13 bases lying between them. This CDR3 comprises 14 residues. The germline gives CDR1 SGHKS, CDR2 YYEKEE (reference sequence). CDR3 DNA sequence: TGTGCCAGCAGCTTTAAAGCAGGGCCCCAGCCCCAGCATTTT. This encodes CASSFKAGPQPQHF.

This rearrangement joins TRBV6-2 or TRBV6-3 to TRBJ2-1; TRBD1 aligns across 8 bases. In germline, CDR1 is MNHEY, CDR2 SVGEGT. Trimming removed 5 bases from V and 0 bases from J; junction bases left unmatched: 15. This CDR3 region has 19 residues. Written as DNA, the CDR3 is TGTGCCAGCAGTAATTGGCCCTTAAACAGGGGGAGCTCCTACAATGAGCAGTTCTTC. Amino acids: CASSNWPLNRGSSYNEQFF.

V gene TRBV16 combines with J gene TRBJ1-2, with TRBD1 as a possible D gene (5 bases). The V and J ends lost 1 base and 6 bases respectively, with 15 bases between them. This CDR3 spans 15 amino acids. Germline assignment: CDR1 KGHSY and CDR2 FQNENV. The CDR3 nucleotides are TGTGCCAGCAGCCAATGGGCAGGGCAGGGAGATGGCTACACCTTC. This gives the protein CASSQWAGQGDGYTF.

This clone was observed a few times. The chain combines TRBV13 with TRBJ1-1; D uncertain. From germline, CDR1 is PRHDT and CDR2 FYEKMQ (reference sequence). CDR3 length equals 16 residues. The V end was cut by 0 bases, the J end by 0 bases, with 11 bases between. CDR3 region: CASSLGGRRLNTEAFF. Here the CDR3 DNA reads TGTGCCAGCAGCTTAGGGGGCAGGAGATTGAACACTGAAGCTTTCTTT.

Here the CDR3 reads CASSIPGGRTEAFF. CDR3 nucleotide sequence: TGTGCCAGTAGTATCCCAGGGGGCCGGACTGAAGCTTTCTTT. V gene TRBV19 combines with J gene TRBJ1-1; 8 nucleotides line up with TRBD1. The V segment lost 3 bases and the J segment 5 bases; nucleotides outside the gene matches: 5. The V gene's germline CDR1 is LNHDA and CDR2 SQIVND (reference sequence). The CDR3 is made up of 14 amino acids.

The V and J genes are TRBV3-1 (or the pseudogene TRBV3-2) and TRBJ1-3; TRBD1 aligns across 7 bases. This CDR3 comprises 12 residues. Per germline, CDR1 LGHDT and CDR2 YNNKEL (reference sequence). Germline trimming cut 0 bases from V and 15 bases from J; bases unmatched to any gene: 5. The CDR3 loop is CASSQENRDRYF. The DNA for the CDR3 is TGTGCCAGCAGCCAAGAAAACCGGGACAGATATTTT.

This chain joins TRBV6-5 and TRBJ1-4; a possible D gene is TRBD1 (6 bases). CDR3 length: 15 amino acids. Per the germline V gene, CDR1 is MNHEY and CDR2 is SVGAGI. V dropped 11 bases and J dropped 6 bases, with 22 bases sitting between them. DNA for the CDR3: TGTGCCCCCCGGACAGCCCGTTCCCAGCATGAAAAACTGTTTTTT. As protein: CAPRTARSQHEKLFF.

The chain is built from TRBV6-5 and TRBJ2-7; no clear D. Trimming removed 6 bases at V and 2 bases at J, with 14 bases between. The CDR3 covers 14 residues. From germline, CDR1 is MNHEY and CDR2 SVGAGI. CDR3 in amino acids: CASSPLRRPYEQYF. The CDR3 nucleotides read TGTGCCAGCAGCCCCCTGAGGCGGCCCTACGAGCAGTACTTC.

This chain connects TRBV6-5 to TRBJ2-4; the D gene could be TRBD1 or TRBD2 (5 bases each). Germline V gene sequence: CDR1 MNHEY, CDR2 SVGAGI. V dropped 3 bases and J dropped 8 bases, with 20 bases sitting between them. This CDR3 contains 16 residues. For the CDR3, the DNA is TGTGCCAGCAGTTATAAGCCCGGGGCTCCGGGGTACATTCAGTACTTC. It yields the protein CASSYKPGAPGYIQYF.

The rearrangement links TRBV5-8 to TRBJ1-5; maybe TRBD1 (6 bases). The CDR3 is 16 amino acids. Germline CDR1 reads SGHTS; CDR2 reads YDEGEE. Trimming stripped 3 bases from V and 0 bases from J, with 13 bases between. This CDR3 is CASSSPGQFSNQPQHF. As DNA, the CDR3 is TGTGCCAGCAGCTCCCCTGGACAGTTTAGCAATCAGCCCCAGCATTTT.

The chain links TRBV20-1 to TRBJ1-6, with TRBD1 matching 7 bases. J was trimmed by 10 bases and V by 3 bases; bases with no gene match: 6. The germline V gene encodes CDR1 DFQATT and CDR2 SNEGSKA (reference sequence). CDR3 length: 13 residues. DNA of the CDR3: TGCAGTGCTAGTGACAGGGTTGAGTCACCCCTCCACTTT. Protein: CSASDRVESPLHF.

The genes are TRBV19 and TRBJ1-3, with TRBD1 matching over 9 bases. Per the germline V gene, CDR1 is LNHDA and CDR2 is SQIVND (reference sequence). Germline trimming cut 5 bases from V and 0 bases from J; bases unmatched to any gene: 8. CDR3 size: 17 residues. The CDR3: CASSDQQGAYSGNTIYF. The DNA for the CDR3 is TGTGCCAGTAGTGACCAACAGGGGGCCTACTCTGGAAACACCATATATTTT.

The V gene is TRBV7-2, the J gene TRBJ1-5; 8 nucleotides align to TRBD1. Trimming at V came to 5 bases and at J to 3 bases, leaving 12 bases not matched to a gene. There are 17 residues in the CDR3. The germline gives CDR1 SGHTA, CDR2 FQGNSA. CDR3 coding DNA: TGTGCCAGCAGCCCCGGGGACAGGTCGGATAACAATCAGCCCCAGCATTTT. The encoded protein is CASSPGDRSDNNQPQHF.